This TCR beta chain stems from a study of beta chain features in type 1 diabetes. This CDR3 has 16 residues. Germline V gives CDR1 KGHSH, CDR2 LQKENI. V was trimmed by 3 bases and J by 2 bases, leaving 16 bases between them. This clone came up a few times. Its specificity is not known. The whole isolated RNA underwent reverse transcription, so sequencing captured expressed TCRB transcripts. Naive, central memory and regulatory T cell samples produced a mean of about 3.5 million reads. TCRdb's table, derived via immunoSEQ multiplex PCR, lists solely in-frame clones and lacks some. Of around 300,000 clones in the sample, approximately 14% are singletons; the top ten hold over 5%. Findings and caveats of the study: Individuals with type 1 diabetes displayed fewer insertions and more deletions at VDJ junctions.

What was sequenced was central memory CD4+ T cells from blood. The V and J genes are TRBV18 and TRBJ2-5; possible D gene TRBD1, 6 bases. The TCR originated in a man younger than 45 in good health. Here the CDR3 reads CASSPTQDRRQETQYF. The CDR3 coding sequence is TGTGCCAGCTCACCTACGCAGGACAGACGACAAGAGACCCAGTACTTC.